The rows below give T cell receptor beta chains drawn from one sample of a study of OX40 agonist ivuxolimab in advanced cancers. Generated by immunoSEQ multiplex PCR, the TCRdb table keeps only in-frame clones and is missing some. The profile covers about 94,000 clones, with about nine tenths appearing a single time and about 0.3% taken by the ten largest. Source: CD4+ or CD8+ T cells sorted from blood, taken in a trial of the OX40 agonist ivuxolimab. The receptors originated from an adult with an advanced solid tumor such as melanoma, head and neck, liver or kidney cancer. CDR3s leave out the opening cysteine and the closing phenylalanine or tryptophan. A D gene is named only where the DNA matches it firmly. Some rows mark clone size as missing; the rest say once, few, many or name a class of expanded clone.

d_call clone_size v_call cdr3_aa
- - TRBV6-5 AIGQNYNTEAF
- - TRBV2 ASKTGGVTGSPLH
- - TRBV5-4 ASSLGGSSYNEQF
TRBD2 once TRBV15 ATSRVQRGSSSTDTQY
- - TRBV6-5 ASRKTAYNEQF
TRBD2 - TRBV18 ASSPPPSGSYEQY
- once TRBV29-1 SVRGRGEKLF
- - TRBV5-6 ASSLVGGEKLF
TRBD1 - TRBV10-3 AIPDQTGGSGANVLT
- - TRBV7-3 ASSLTRSLTDTQY
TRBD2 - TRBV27 ASSYGGGSGANVLT
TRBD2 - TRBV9 ASSPRLAGGHEQF
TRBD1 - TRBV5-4 ASRTDRGRDGYT
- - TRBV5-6 ASSFGRPSGNTIY
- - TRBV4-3 ASSPGVTAYGYT
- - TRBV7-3 ASSLTREVGEAF
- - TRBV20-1 SGQTSYEQY
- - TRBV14 ASSQRNLGGSEQY
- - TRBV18 ASSPQTGISEQF
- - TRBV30 AWSQGGAGELF
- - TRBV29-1 SVEGGLSSADTQY
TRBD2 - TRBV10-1 ASSLSSSGATTDTQY
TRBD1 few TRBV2 ASSFDRGKNIQY
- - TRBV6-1 ASSEAYNQPQH
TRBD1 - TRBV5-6 ASSLGLTGGGSKNIQY
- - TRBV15 ATSRDPRTDEKLF
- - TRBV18 ASSPGQGLNTEAF
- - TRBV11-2 ASSLARGAYGYT
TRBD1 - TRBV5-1 ASSPRPTGRGTEAF